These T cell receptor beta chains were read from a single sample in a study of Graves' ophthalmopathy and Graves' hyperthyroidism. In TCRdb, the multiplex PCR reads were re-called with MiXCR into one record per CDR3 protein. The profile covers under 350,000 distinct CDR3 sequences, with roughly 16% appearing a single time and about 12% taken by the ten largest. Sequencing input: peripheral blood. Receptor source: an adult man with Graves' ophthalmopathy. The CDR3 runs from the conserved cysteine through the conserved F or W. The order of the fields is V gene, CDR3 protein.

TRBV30	CAWSGLAGSYEQYF
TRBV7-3	CASSTDSSYEQYF
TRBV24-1	CATSVFFGREDSPLHF
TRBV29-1	CSVDRDRVTQYF
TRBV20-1	CSAREDAREYTEAFF
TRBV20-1	CSASPADGQGGSNQPQHF
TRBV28	CASSFVQGANQPQHF
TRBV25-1	CASSDRLAPYEQYF
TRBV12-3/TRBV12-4	CATGGGQINYGYTF
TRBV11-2	CASSLTYSNRPQHF
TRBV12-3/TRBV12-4	CASSSGTGGYEQYF
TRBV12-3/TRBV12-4	CASSLTPLGETQCF
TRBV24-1	CATSDGGRAIQETQYF
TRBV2	CASSDGPRPGQYF
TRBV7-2	CASSLVGDSLYGYTF
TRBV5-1	CASKRRLGPNYGYSF
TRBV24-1	CATSDRGDTYEQYF
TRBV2	CASRVDSGSTGELFF
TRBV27	CASRKDRESSPLHF
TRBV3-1	CASSRGPMNTEAFF
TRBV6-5	CASSPTSGSETQYF
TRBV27	CASSLRGGSIQPQHF
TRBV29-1	CSGGTGTTEAFF
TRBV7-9	CASSLTGLDQPQHF
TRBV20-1	CSARGLAGGNLISGANVLTF
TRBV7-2	CASSFGDRLYEQYF
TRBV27	CASRLAAITGELFF